This entry lists 6 T cell receptor beta chains sequenced from one sample in a study of CD8 T cells in ankylosing spondylitis. TCRdb re-called the 5' RACE reads through MiXCR, storing one row per CDR3 protein. Here the sample spans 120,000 to 150,000 distinct CDR3 sequences, more than 7% being singletons. Material: synovial fluid, either unsorted or a sorted T cell fraction (not recorded which). The origin of the receptors is a male donor with ankylosing spondylitis.

In its sample, this clonotype was seen many times. CDR3: CSARDPKKAFEQYF. The CDR3 coding sequence is TGCAGTGCTAGAGATCCAAAAAAAGCGTTCGAGCAGTACTTC. The chain uses TRBV20-1 and TRBJ2-7, with D hard to call. V shed 0 bases and J shed 6 bases, with 15 bases lying between them. CDR1 is DFQATT and CDR2 is SNEGSKA in the germline V gene (reference sequence). CDR3 size: 14 residues.

This clonotype was detected many times. The chain employs TRBV4-1 and TRBJ2-5; D call uncertain. The germline V gene has CDR1 MGHRA and CDR2 YSYEKL. There are 14 residues in the CDR3. V lost 1 base to trimming and J lost 2 bases, with 8 bases between them. CDR3 region: CASSQVEVQETQYF. The CDR3 coding sequence is TGCGCCAGCAGCCAAGTTGAAGTACAAGAGACCCAGTACTTC.

This clonotype was counted ten times or more. J is TRBJ2-1 and V is TRBV20-1; TRBD2 aligns across 9 bases. Per germline, CDR1 DFQATT and CDR2 SNEGSKA (reference sequence). The CDR3 has 16 amino acids. Germline trimming cut 0 bases from V and 6 bases from J; bases unmatched to any gene: 9. Here the CDR3 reads CSARDPWSGRLNEQFF. DNA of the CDR3: TGCAGTGCTAGAGATCCCTGGAGCGGGAGGCTCAATGAGCAGTTCTTC.

A few counts support this clonotype. The chain couples TRBV30 to TRBJ2-7, with 8 bases fitting TRBD2. The CDR3 spans 13 residues. V gave up 3 bases and J gave up 2 bases; unmatched junction bases: 3. CDR1 and CDR2 from the germline V gene are GTSNPN and SVGIG (reference sequence). The CDR3 nucleotides are TGTGCCTGGAGAACTAGCGGCACCTACGAGCAGTACTTC. This codes for CAWRTSGTYEQYF. Full variable domain (outside the CDR3, taken from reference TRBV30 and TRBJ2-7): SQTIHQWPATLVQPVGSPLSLECTVEGTSNPNLYWYRQAAGRGLQLLFYSVGIGQISSEVPQNLSASRPQDRQFILSSKKLLLSDSGFYLCAWRTSGTYEQYFGPGTRLTVT.

This clonotype has only a few counts. CDR3 DNA sequence: TGTGCCAGCAGTTACAGGGAGTTCAGATTTGGAAACACCATATATTTT. Translated: CASSYREFRFGNTIYF. The chain recombines TRBV6-5 with TRBJ1-3; no clear D gene. This CDR3 is 16 amino acids long. The V gene lost 2 bases and the J gene lost 3 bases, with 14 bases spanning the gap. Germline V CDR1 and CDR2: MNHEY, SVGAGI.

Ten or more counts support this clonotype. V gene TRBV30 combines with J gene TRBJ2-1; a possible D gene is TRBD1 (6 bases). V was shortened by 0 bases and J by 9 bases, with 18 bases between the two germline ends. The germline V gene encodes CDR1 GTSNPN and CDR2 SVGIG (reference sequence). This CDR3 has 15 amino acids. CDR3 in amino acids: CAWSVRGSPPGEQFF. The CDR3 DNA reads as TGTGCCTGGAGTGTTAGGGGGAGCCCCCCCGGTGAGCAGTTCTTC.